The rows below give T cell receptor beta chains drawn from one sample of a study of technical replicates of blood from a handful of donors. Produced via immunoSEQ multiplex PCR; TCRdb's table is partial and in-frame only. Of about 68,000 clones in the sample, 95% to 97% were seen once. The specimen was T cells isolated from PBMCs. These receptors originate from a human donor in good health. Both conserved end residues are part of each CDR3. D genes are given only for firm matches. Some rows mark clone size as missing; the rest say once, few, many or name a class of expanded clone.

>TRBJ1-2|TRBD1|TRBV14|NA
TGTGCCAGCAGCGGGACAGCTTACTTTAGCTACACCTTC
CASSGTAYFSYTF
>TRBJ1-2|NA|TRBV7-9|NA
TGTGCCAGCAGCTTAGGACAGACTCCCTATGGCTACACCTTC
CASSLGQTPYGYTF
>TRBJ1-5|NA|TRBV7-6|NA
TGTGCCAGCAGCTTAATCGGCAGGCATCAGCCCCAGCATTTT
CASSLIGRHQPQHF
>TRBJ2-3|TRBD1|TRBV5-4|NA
TGTGCCAGCAACCGGGACAGGGGAGGGGTGAGTGCAGATACGCAGTATTTT
CASNRDRGGVSADTQYF
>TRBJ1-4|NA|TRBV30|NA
TGTGCCTGGAGCAACTCCCGGGGGACGGAACATGAAAAACTGTTTTTT
CAWSNSRGTEHEKLFF
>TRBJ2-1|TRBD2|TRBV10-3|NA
TGTGCCACCGCCGCGGCGGGAGGAGAGCAGTTCTTC
CATAAAGGEQFF
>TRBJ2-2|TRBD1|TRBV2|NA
TGTGCCAGCAGTGTGGACAGGGTAGAGAACACCGGGGAGCTGTTTTTT
CASSVDRVENTGELFF
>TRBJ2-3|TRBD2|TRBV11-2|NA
TGTGCCAGCAGCTTATTAGCGGGTCCTTTCACAGATACGCAGTATTTT
CASSLLAGPFTDTQYF
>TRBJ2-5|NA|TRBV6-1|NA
TGTGCCAGCAGTGAAGTGGCCACCCAAGAGACCCAGTACTTC
CASSEVATQETQYF
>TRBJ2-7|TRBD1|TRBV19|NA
TGTGCCAGTACAGCGGGACAGGGCTCCTACGAGCAGTACTTC
CASTAGQGSYEQYF
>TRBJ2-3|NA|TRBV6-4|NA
TGTGCCAGCAGTGAAACGGGAGTTTATGGTACGCAGTATTTT
CASSETGVYGTQYF
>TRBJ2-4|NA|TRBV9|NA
TGTGCCAGCAGTACAGGGGGGGACATTCAGTACTTC
CASSTGGDIQYF
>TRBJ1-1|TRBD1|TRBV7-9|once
TGTGCCAGCAGCTTAGTCGGATTTTTGACAGGGGCGGGGAACACTGAAGCTTTCTTT
CASSLVGFLTGAGNTEAFF
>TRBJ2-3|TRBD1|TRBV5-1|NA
TGCGCCAGCAGCTCAGACAGGGCCACAGATACGCAGTATTTT
CASSSDRATDTQYF
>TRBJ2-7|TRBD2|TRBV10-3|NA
TGTGCCATCAGTGAGAGTAGCGGGAGGGCCGGGGAGCAGTACTTC
CAISESSGRAGEQYF
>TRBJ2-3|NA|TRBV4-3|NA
TGCGCCAGCAGCCCCACTCTAGGAGATACGCAGTATTTT
CASSPTLGDTQYF
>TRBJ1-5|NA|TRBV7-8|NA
TGTGCCAGCAGCTCAGTGGGTTGGGGCGCTAATAGCAATCAGCCCCAGCATTTT
CASSSVGWGANSNQPQHF
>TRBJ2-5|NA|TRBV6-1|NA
TGTGCCAGCAGTGAAAACCCGGGGTTAGGAGAGACCCAGTACTTC
CASSENPGLGETQYF
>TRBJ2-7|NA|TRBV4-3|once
TGCGCCAGCAGCCAATACACGAGGACAACCGAGCAGTACTTC
CASSQYTRTTEQYF
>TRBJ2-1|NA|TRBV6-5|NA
TGTGCCAGCAGTCTTTCAGCTAGCTACAATGAGCAGTTCTTC
CASSLSASYNEQFF